One sample yielded the 9 T cell receptor beta chains listed below, sequenced in a study of T cells in localized non-small cell lung cancer. The protocol was immunoSEQ multiplex PCR, while the TCRdb copy is restricted to in-frame clones and leaves out a portion. The sample contains about 950 clones, roughly 25% of which appear only once. The material was normal lung tissue next to the tumor, obtained before any cancer treatment. These TCRs come from a female donor over 55 with stage I lung adenocarcinoma.

V and J are TRBV19 and TRBJ1-1; TRBD1 might be the D (6 bases). From germline, CDR1 is LNHDA and CDR2 SQIVND (reference sequence). The V end was cut by 0 bases, the J end by 0 bases, with 20 bases between. CDR3 size: 19 residues. The CDR3 region is CASSIEGTGTRRLNTEAFF. DNA for the CDR3: TGTGCCAGTAGTATAGAGGGCACAGGGACCAGAAGACTGAACACTGAAGCTTTCTTT.

This clone has more than one count but fewer than ten. The chain uses TRBV5-1 and TRBJ1-1; a possible D gene is TRBD1 (5 bases). Between the trimmed V and J ends, which lost 0 bases and 3 bases, there was a span of 9 bases. Germline V gives CDR1 SGHRS, CDR2 YFSETQ. This CDR3 comprises 14 residues. The CDR3 loop reads CASSLGQLYTEAFF. The CDR3 nucleotides are TGCGCCAGCAGCTTGGGACAGTTGTACACTGAAGCTTTCTTT.

This clone showed up just a few times. The chain combines TRBV11-3 with TRBJ2-3; the D gene is possibly TRBD1 (6 bases). Germline values: CDR1 SGHNT, CDR2 YENEEA. CDR3 length: 14 amino acids. Trimming removed 5 bases at V and 4 bases at J, with 13 bases between. The chain's CDR3 is CASSPQQGSDTQYF. CDR3 in DNA: TGTGCCAGCAGCCCTCAACAGGGATCAGATACGCAGTATTTT.

The V call is TRBV29-1, the J call TRBJ2-1; 8 bases are a match to TRBD1. Germline CDR1 and CDR2: SQVTM and ANQGSEA. The CDR3 is 12 amino acids. Trimming removed 7 bases from V and 7 bases from J; junction bases left unmatched: 6. The CDR3 loop reads CSARGLGNEQFF. The DNA for the CDR3 is TGCAGCGCCAGGGGGCTGGGGAATGAGCAGTTCTTC.

This clone qualifies as large. J is TRBJ1-1 and V is TRBV28; D call uncertain. V was shortened by 6 bases and J by 5 bases, with 16 bases between the two germline ends. Germline V gene lookup returns CDR1 MDHEN and CDR2 SYDVKM. The CDR3 has 14 amino acids. The CDR3 here is CASSPLMGSTEAFF. The CDR3 DNA is TGTGCCAGCAGCCCCCTAATGGGGAGTACTGAAGCTTTCTTT.

The chain links TRBV30 to TRBJ2-6, with a weak D call TRBD2 (5 bases). The CDR3 totals 15 residues. V was pared by 3 bases and J by 0 bases, with 9 bases between. Germline loops: CDR1 GTSNPN, CDR2 SVGIG (reference sequence). This CDR3 is CAWRSTSSGANVLTF. For the CDR3, the DNA is TGTGCCTGGAGAAGCACTAGCTCTGGGGCCAACGTCCTGACTTTC.

The chain recombines TRBV11-3 with TRBJ2-5; D is perhaps TRBD2 (6 bases). From germline, CDR1 is SGHNT and CDR2 YENEEA. With 4 bases removed from V and 1 base from J, the gap between germline ends came to 10 bases. CDR3 length equals 14 residues. The CDR3 region is CASSSVAVQETQYF. Written as DNA, the CDR3 is TGTGCCAGCAGCTCCGTAGCGGTCCAAGAGACCCAGTACTTC. The full variable domain, with the rest looked up from reference TRBV11-3 and TRBJ2-5, is EAGVVQSPRYKIIEKKQPVAFWCNPISGHNTLYWYLQNLGQGPELLIRYENEEAVDDSQLPKDRFSAERLKGVDSTLKIQPAELGDSAVYLCASSSVAVQETQYFGPGTRLLVL.

This sequence joins TRBV28 and TRBJ1-5; 9 nucleotides line up with TRBD1. The CDR3 contains 14 residues. J was trimmed by 1 base and V by 10 bases; bases with no gene match: 5. Germline values: CDR1 MDHEN, CDR2 SYDVKM. The CDR3 reads CATYRGRSNQPQHF. Written as DNA, the CDR3 is TGTGCCACTTACAGGGGGCGAAGCAATCAGCCCCAGCATTTT.

This clone was seen more than once but under ten times. This chain uses TRBV28 with TRBJ1-2; no clear D gene. Trimming pared 5 bases from V and 5 bases from J, leaving 18 bases between. The CDR3 covers 15 residues. Per the germline V gene, CDR1 is MDHEN and CDR2 is SYDVKM. The CDR3 nucleotides are TGTGCCAGCAGTCCTCACACCGATGGAGGGTATGGCTACACCTTC. This encodes CASSPHTDGGYGYTF.